The 24 T cell receptor beta chains below were found in one sample sequenced in a study of Ad26.COV2.S vaccination and SARS-CoV-2 variants. Clones were sequenced by immunoSEQ multiplex PCR, and TCRdb holds only the in-frame ones, with some missing. The sample contains 100,000 or so clones, around three quarters of which appear only once. Sequences were derived from peripheral blood, sampled after recovery from COVID-19. These receptors were obtained from a human donor who had recovered from COVID-19.

The rearrangement links TRBV6-2 or TRBV6-3 to TRBJ1-6; D ambiguous. Looked up from germline, CDR1 is MNHEY and CDR2 is SVGEGT. Trimming stripped 3 bases from V and 7 bases from J, with 13 bases between. The CDR3 is made up of 15 amino acids. CDR3 in amino acids: CASSYTDGLNSPLHF. CDR3 sequence (DNA): TGTGCCAGCAGTTATACCGACGGGTTGAATTCACCCCTCCACTTT.

This clone appeared a single time. The chain has TRBV5-6 and TRBJ1-6; maybe TRBD1 (5 bases). Germline lookup yields CDR1 SGHDT and CDR2 YYEEEE. Trimming shortened V by 5 bases and J by 7 bases, and 19 bases separated the two germline ends. The CDR3 contains 16 residues. The CDR3 nucleotides read TGTGCCAGCAGTCTAGGGGCCAGGGCAGAGAATTCACCCCTCCACTTT. Residues: CASSLGARAENSPLHF.

A few counts support this clone. The gene calls are TRBV19 and TRBJ1-1; 8 bases match TRBD1. The CDR3 is 14 residues long. Germline V gene lookup returns CDR1 LNHDA and CDR2 SQIVND (reference sequence). After removal of 4 bases from V and 4 bases from J, the junction contained 5 bases not matched to a gene. The DNA of the CDR3 is TGTGCCAGTAGTACAGGACAGGGTCTCACTGAAGCTTTCTTT. Translating it yields CASSTGQGLTEAFF.

This clone was counted a few times. The chain employs TRBV5-4 and TRBJ2-2; 7 nucleotides line up with TRBD2. This CDR3 has 16 residues. Germline CDR1 is SGHNT and CDR2 is YYREEE (reference sequence). V lost 4 bases, J lost 2 bases, and 8 bases stayed unmatched. The DNA for the CDR3 is TGTGCCAGCAGCCCCCGAGAGCGGGGAAACACCGGGGAGCTGTTTTTT. It codes for CASSPRERGNTGELFF.

The chain carries TRBV5-1 and TRBJ1-6; D is uncertain. CDR1 and CDR2 from the germline V gene are SGHRS and YFSETQ. V gave up 4 bases and J gave up 8 bases, with 16 bases separating them. The CDR3 is made up of 15 amino acids. CDR3 residues: CASSVGWGEDSPLHF. In nucleotides, the CDR3 is TGCGCCAGCAGCGTGGGTTGGGGAGAAGATTCACCCCTCCACTTT. Together with reference TRBV5-1 and TRBJ1-6, the CDR3 gives the full variable domain: KAGVTQTPRYLIKTRGQQVTLSCSPISGHRSVSWYQQTPGQGLQFLFEYFSETQRNKGNFPGRFSGRQFSNSRSEMNVSTLELGDSALYLCASSVGWGEDSPLHFGNGTRLTVT.

The chain couples TRBV29-1 to TRBJ1-5; D gene uncertain. Germline V gene data show CDR1 as SQVTM and CDR2 as ANQGSEA. The CDR3 is 12 amino acids. Trimming shortened V by 7 bases and J by 0 bases, and 7 bases separated the two germline ends. The CDR3: CSASYSNQPQHF. DNA of the CDR3: TGCAGCGCCAGCTATAGCAATCAGCCCCAGCATTTT.

V is TRBV7-3 and J is TRBJ2-3; 8 nucleotides line up with TRBD1. The germline gives CDR1 SGHTA, CDR2 FQGTGA. The trim removed 5 bases at V and 0 bases at J, leaving 4 bases unmatched. The CDR3 sequence is 15 residues long. CDR3 loop: CASSTTGASTDTQYF. DNA of the CDR3: TGTGCCAGCAGCACGACAGGGGCTAGCACAGATACGCAGTATTTT. The variable domain in full, completed from reference TRBV7-3 and TRBJ2-3, reads GAGVSQTPSNKVTEKGKYVELRCDPISGHTALYWYRQSLGQGPEFLIYFQGTGAADDSGLPNDRFFAVRPEGSVSTLKIQRTERGDSAVYLCASSTTGASTDTQYFGPGTRLTVL.

This sequence joins TRBV5-1 and TRBJ2-7, with D perhaps matching TRBD2 (5 bases). Germline loops: CDR1 SGHRS, CDR2 YFSETQ. The CDR3 spans 14 residues. Trimming removed 4 bases from V and 3 bases from J, with 14 bases in between. CDR3 nucleotides: TGCGCCAGCAGCCCCGGCCCCCGGGGCTACGAGCAGTACTTC. It encodes CASSPGPRGYEQYF.

V and J are TRBV6-2 or TRBV6-3 and TRBJ1-2, with D hard to call. The CDR3 is made up of 14 amino acids. Trimming removed 3 bases from V and 4 bases from J, with 12 bases in between. Germline-derived CDR1 and CDR2 are MNHEY and SVGEGT. This CDR3 is CASSYTQEGYGYTF. CDR3 coding DNA: TGTGCCAGCAGTTATACGCAGGAAGGCTATGGCTACACCTTC.

The chain employs TRBV6-5 and TRBJ1-2, with 11 bases aligning to TRBD1. Trimming took 6 bases from V and 4 from J; bases not matched to a gene: 7. Germline values: CDR1 MNHEY, CDR2 SVGAGI. The CDR3 runs 15 residues. The CDR3 sequence is CASRSSGTGGYGYTF. CDR3 nucleotides: TGTGCCAGCAGATCCTCGGGGACAGGGGGCTATGGCTACACCTTC.

The chain links TRBV7-9 to TRBJ1-4, with TRBD1 as a possible D gene (6 bases). The CDR3 has 15 amino acids. V gave up 6 bases and J gave up 5 bases, with 16 bases separating them. Germline V lookup: CDR1 SEHNR, CDR2 FQNEAQ (reference sequence). In DNA, the CDR3 is TGTGCCAGCAGGGGACCGGGACATAAGAATGAAAAACTGTTTTTT. Translated, it gives CASRGPGHKNEKLFF.

The V call is TRBV5-6, the J call TRBJ1-6; D call uncertain. Germline V lookup: CDR1 SGHDT, CDR2 YYEEEE. V gave up 3 bases and J gave up 5 bases, with 6 bases separating them. The CDR3 is 13 amino acids. The CDR3 nucleotides are TGTGCCAGCAGCTGGACGGATAATTCACCCCTCCACTTT. This codes for CASSWTDNSPLHF.

V usage is TRBV11-3 and J usage is TRBJ2-1; TRBD1 agrees at 10 bases. The CDR3 extends over 15 amino acids. V dropped 5 bases and J dropped 7; count of bases not matched to a gene: 8. Germline CDR1 and CDR2: SGHNT and YENEEA. Written as DNA, the CDR3 is TGTGCCAGCAGCAGGGGACAGGGGATCAGGAATGAGCAGTTCTTC. Protein: CASSRGQGIRNEQFF.

The chain has TRBV5-1 and TRBJ2-4; a possible D gene is TRBD1 (6 bases). The length of the CDR3 is 14 residues. CDR1 and CDR2 (germline): SGHRS, YFSETQ. Between the trimmed V and J ends, which lost 3 bases and 1 base, there was a span of 8 bases. The CDR3 nucleotides are TGCGCCAGCAGCTCGCAGGGGGCCAAAAACATTCAGTACTTC. This sequence encodes CASSSQGAKNIQYF.

The CDR3 DNA reads TGTGCCAGCAGCTGGCCCCCATACAATGAGCAGTTCTTC. It translates to CASSWPPYNEQFF. This chain joins TRBV5-5 and TRBJ2-1, with D unresolved. Germline values: CDR1 SGHKS, CDR2 YYEKEE (reference sequence). V was clipped by 3 bases and J by 4 bases, with 8 bases between them. This CDR3 is built from 13 residues.

J is TRBJ2-7 and V is TRBV21-1; TRBD1 is taken as the D call from the table, unchecked against the DNA. TRBV21-1 is assigned pseudogene status. The CDR3 is made up of 13 amino acids. The CDR3 nucleotides are TGTGCCAGCAACCAGGGAATTTCCTACGAGCAGTACTTC. Translation: CASNQGISYEQYF.

This clone is a singleton in its sample. The CDR3 coding sequence is TGCAGTGCTAGATCCGTCTATGGCTACACCTTC. Amino acids: CSARSVYGYTF. The chain links TRBV20-1 to TRBJ1-2; no firm D call. Germline V lookup: CDR1 DFQATT, CDR2 SNEGSKA (reference sequence). The CDR3 totals 11 residues. Trimming cost V 2 bases and J 4 bases, with 5 bases left between them.

The chain joins TRBV6-5 to TRBJ2-5; D may match TRBD1 or TRBD2 (5 bases each). CDR1 is MNHEY and CDR2 is SVGAGI in the germline V gene. The length of the CDR3 is 16 residues. V was shortened by 3 bases and J by 3 bases, with 17 bases between the two germline ends. CDR3 residues: CASSYRSGRVEETQYF. As DNA, the CDR3 is TGTGCCAGCAGTTATAGATCGGGGCGTGTGGAAGAGACCCAGTACTTC.

CDR3 sequence (DNA): TGTGCCAGCAGTCTCGGGGTGGGAAGCACAGATACGCAGTATTTT. The encoded protein is CASSLGVGSTDTQYF. The J gene is TRBJ2-3, the V gene TRBV28; TRBD2 is a possible D gene (5 bases). Per germline, CDR1 MDHEN and CDR2 SYDVKM. This CDR3 comprises 15 residues. V lost 5 bases and J lost 0, with 12 bases in between.

The chain uses TRBV19 and TRBJ1-2; no clear D gene. CDR1 LNHDA and CDR2 SQIVND come from the germline V gene (reference sequence). This CDR3 region has 19 residues. Trimming shortened V by 4 bases and J by 0 bases, and 24 bases separated the two germline ends. Here the CDR3 DNA reads TGTGCCAGTAGTAGTCCCCGGGATCCTCAAACGAAATCTAACTATGGCTACACCTTC. The encoded protein is CASSSPRDPQTKSNYGYTF. Full variable domain (remainder filled in from reference TRBV19 and TRBJ1-2): DGGITQSPKYLFRKEGQNVTLSCEQNLNHDAMYWYRQDPGQGLRLIYYSQIVNDFQKGDIAEGYSVSREKKESFPLTVTSAQKNPTAFYLCASSSPRDPQTKSNYGYTFGSGTRLTVV.

This chain connects TRBV7-2 to TRBJ1-1, with a possible D match to TRBD1 (5 bases). The CDR3 contains 15 residues. Germline V gene sequence: CDR1 SGHTA, CDR2 FQGNSA. Trimming removed 0 bases at V and 3 bases at J, with 11 bases between. The CDR3 loop reads CASSLAGGYHTEAFF. The DNA for the CDR3 is TGTGCCAGCAGCTTAGCGGGGGGGTATCACACTGAAGCTTTCTTT.

This sequence joins TRBV27 and TRBJ2-5; D remains unclear. The ends were cut back, 1 base at V and 1 base at J, with 13 bases in the middle. Germline V gene data show CDR1 as MNHEY and CDR2 as SMNVEV (reference sequence). CDR3 length equals 16 residues. DNA of the CDR3: TGTGCCAGCAGTTTATGGGCGACCCGGGCCCAAGAGACCCAGTACTTC. Translating gives CASSLWATRAQETQYF.

This rearrangement joins TRBV3-1 (or the pseudogene TRBV3-2) to TRBJ2-3, with TRBD2 matching over 14 bases. Looked up from germline, CDR1 is LGHDT and CDR2 is YNNKEL (reference sequence). J lost 3 bases, V lost 4 bases, and 9 bases had no gene match. The CDR3 length is 18 residues. The CDR3 DNA reads TGTGCCAGCAGCCGGGGACTAGCGGGGGCCCGGTTTACAGATACGCAGTATTTT. Protein: CASSRGLAGARFTDTQYF.

The chain employs TRBV19 and TRBJ2-1; the D gene is possibly TRBD2 (5 bases). V shed 0 bases and J shed 12 bases, with 15 bases lying between them. Per the germline V gene, CDR1 is LNHDA and CDR2 is SQIVND (reference sequence). The CDR3 loop spans 14 amino acids. The CDR3 sequence is CASSIDRSGIGQFF. The CDR3 nucleotides read TGTGCCAGTAGTATAGATCGGTCGGGGATTGGGCAGTTCTTC. Looking up the rest from reference TRBV19 and TRBJ2-1 gives the full variable domain: DGGITQSPKYLFRKEGQNVTLSCEQNLNHDAMYWYRQDPGQGLRLIYYSQIVNDFQKGDIAEGYSVSREKKESFPLTVTSAQKNPTAFYLCASSIDRSGIGQFFGPGTRLTVL.